This T cell receptor (beta chain) was observed in a study of blood T cell repertoires in COVID-19. In the study overall: Collection of acute and convalescent COVID-19 samples took place in the United States, Italy and Spain. PBMCs, B-cell-depleted T cells, or T cells were the source of the cDNA or gDNA that made up the material.

V was shortened by 6 bases and J by 0 bases, with 15 bases between the two germline ends. This CDR3 contains 16 residues. Germline lookup yields CDR1 SGHTA and CDR2 FQGNSA. Authors' methods: It was from reference gene primer amplification that nucleated cell counts were estimated. The data were produced by immunoSEQ multiplex PCR, yet TCRdb's version contains in-frame clones alone and is incomplete. Clone size and the V and J calls come from that table; the DNA yielded D and trimming. This table holds approximately 100,000 clones, less than 85% found once. The V call is TRBV7-2, the J call TRBJ2-1; D might be TRBD1 (5 bases). This receptor was taken from an older woman with active or convalescent COVID-19. The sequenced sample consisted of peripheral blood. The CDR3 spells CASSTGGSSSYNEQFF. As DNA, the CDR3 is TGTGCCAGCAGTACAGGTGGAAGCAGCTCCTACAATGAGCAGTTCTTC.